The rows below give T cell receptor beta chains drawn from one sample of a study of sequential checkpoint blockade in melanoma. Sequenced by immunoSEQ multiplex PCR; TCRdb stores in-frame clones only, minus some. This sample carries about 12,000 clones, roughly a quarter of them seen once, and the ten largest clones take approximately 16%. This specimen was tumor tissue (inferred from file names), taken from a patient given nivolumab and ipilimumab in sequence. The source of these receptors is a human donor with melanoma. The CDR3 runs from the conserved cysteine through the conserved F or W. A D gene is named only where the DNA matches it firmly. Clone size, where shown, is once, few, many, or a class for clones that have expanded.

v_call	d_call	clone_size	j_call	cdr3_aa	cdr3_nt
TRBV9	-	many	TRBJ1-2	CASSVGRDGSNYGYTF	TGTGCCAGCAGCGTAGGTCGGGACGGCTCTAACTATGGCTACACCTTC
TRBV6-8	-	few	TRBJ1-1	CASSASENTEAFF	TGTGCCAGCAGTGCGTCGGAGAACACTGAAGCTTTCTTT
TRBV11-3	-	-	TRBJ2-2	CASSLGGRGGTGELFF	TGTGCCAGCAGCTTAGGGGGCAGGGGAGGCACCGGGGAGCTGTTTTTT
TRBV6-8	-	few	TRBJ1-5	CASMLQPYSNQPQHF	TGTGCCAGCATGCTCCAGCCTTATAGCAATCAGCCCCAGCATTTT
TRBV28	-	-	TRBJ1-5	CASSLAGDGNQPQHF	TGTGCCAGCAGTTTGGCGGGGGATGGCAATCAGCCCCAGCATTTT
TRBV11-3	TRBD2	many	TRBJ2-5	CASSVGTSGSQETQYF	TGTGCCAGCAGCGTCGGGACTAGCGGGAGCCAAGAGACCCAGTACTTC
TRBV29-1	-	-	TRBJ2-3	CSVEDNMGDTQYF	TGCAGCGTTGAAGACAACATGGGAGATACGCAGTATTTT
TRBV5-1	-	-	TRBJ2-1	CASSGDSLSGRLTYNEQFF	TGCGCCAGCAGCGGGGACAGTTTAAGCGGGAGATTGACCTACAATGAGCAGTTCTTC
TRBV11-3	TRBD1	-	TRBJ2-7	CASSVTGGAYEQYF	TGTGCCAGCAGCGTCACAGGGGGAGCATACGAGCAGTACTTC
TRBV28	-	-	TRBJ2-7	CASTLRGRISYEQYF	TGTGCCAGCACCTTGAGGGGGAGGATTTCCTACGAGCAGTACTTC
TRBV19	-	-	TRBJ1-2	CASGVPHYGYTF	TGTGCTTCAGGGGTCCCACACTATGGCTACACCTTC
TRBV6-8	-	few	TRBJ1-2	CASSYENNYGYTF	TGTGCCAGCAGTTACGAGAATAACTATGGCTACACCTTC
TRBV5-1	-	few	TRBJ1-1	CASSFGSWGRSEAFF	TGCGCCAGCAGCTTTGGGAGTTGGGGCCGTTCTGAAGCTTTCTTT
TRBV10-2	TRBD2	-	TRBJ2-1	CASSTSGTDNEQFF	TGCGCCAGCTCGACTAGCGGAACGGACAATGAGCAGTTCTTC
TRBV6-8	TRBD2	few	TRBJ2-7	CASTVSGASSYEQYF	TGTGCCAGCACCGTAAGCGGGGCGAGCTCCTACGAGCAGTACTTC
TRBV9	-	many	TRBJ1-1	CASRTQGDTEAFF	TGTGCCAGCAGGACTCAGGGAGACACTGAAGCTTTCTTT
TRBV6-8	-	many	TRBJ1-2	CASSYSITPAGGGSNYGYTF	TGTGCCAGCAGTTACTCGATCACCCCGGCCGGGGGGGGATCTAACTATGGCTACACCTTC
TRBV19	-	-	TRBJ2-6	CASSHQPSGANVLTF	TGTGCCAGTAGTCACCAGCCATCTGGGGCCAACGTCCTGACTTTC
TRBV9	-	few	TRBJ1-1	CASSAGGQSTEAFF	TGTGCCAGCAGCGCCGGGGGGCAGTCTACTGAAGCTTTCTTT